These 5 T cell receptor beta chains came from one sample sequenced in a study of shared clonotypes between healthy human individuals. Sequencing was performed with immunoSEQ multiplex PCR; in TCRdb, only in-frame clones are kept and a portion is missing. The sample carries tens of thousands of clones, over 55% recorded once. The material sequenced was memory CD8+ T cells sorted from blood. Subset here: CD45RO+ cells pooled with CCR7-negative TemRA cells. These receptor sequences come from a man aged 30 to 39 in good health.

With regard to this clone: The junction departs from the called germline gene at one end, perhaps through a read error. The rearrangement joins TRBV2 to TRBJ2-3; D call uncertain. Germline V lookup: CDR1 SNHLY, CDR2 FYNNEI. The CDR3 has 10 residues. The CDR3 sequence is CVSSESTQYF. The CDR3 coding sequence is TGTGTCAGCAGTGAGTCTACGCAGTATTTT.

This clone was observed a handful of times. The chain employs TRBV11-2 and TRBJ2-3; 12 bases fit TRBD2. The trim removed 5 bases at V and 2 bases at J, leaving 8 bases unmatched. The CDR3 extends over 17 amino acids. Germline CDR1 is SGHAT and CDR2 is FQNNGV. CDR3 loop: CASSPRLAGVATDTQYF. DNA of the CDR3: TGTGCCAGCAGCCCCCGACTAGCGGGAGTTGCCACAGATACGCAGTATTTT.

This clone was seen only a few times. V is TRBV2 and J is TRBJ2-1; 10 bases match TRBD2. V trimming: 6 bases; J trimming: 11 bases; junction bases outside the gene matches: 16. Looked up from germline, CDR1 is SNHLY and CDR2 is FYNNEI. The CDR3 extends over 16 amino acids. In nucleotides, the CDR3 is TGTGCCAGCAGCGCCGGGACTAGCGTCCCTCTGCCTCAGCAGTTCTTC. Its protein product is CASSAGTSVPLPQQFF.

Regarding this clone: The junction departs from germline at one end; a sequencing error may be responsible. CDR3 amino acids: CASSLKVSHNEQFF. The CDR3 DNA is TGTGCCAGCAGCTTGAAGGTCTCCCACAATGAGCAGTTCTTC. The chain has TRBV7-8 and TRBJ2-1, with D unclear. The CDR3 has 14 amino acids. Per the germline V gene, CDR1 is SGHVS and CDR2 is FQNEAQ. Combining the CDR3 with reference TRBV7-8 and TRBJ2-1 gives the whole variable domain GAGVSQSPRYKVAKRGQDVALRCDPISGHVSLFWYQQALGQGPEFLTYFQNEAQLDKSGLPSDRFFAERPEGSVSTLKIQRTQQEDSAVYLCASSLKVSHNEQFFGPGTRLTVL.

This clone turned up a few times. The chain couples TRBV11-2 to TRBJ2-7, with 9 bases identical to TRBD1. Germline lookup yields CDR1 SGHAT and CDR2 FQNNGV. Unmatched junction bases numbered 6, after V lost 3 bases and J lost 3 bases. This CDR3 is built from 15 residues. The CDR3 protein is CASSLSTGGGYEQYF. Written as DNA, the CDR3 is TGTGCCAGCAGCTTGTCGACAGGGGGAGGCTACGAGCAGTACTTC.